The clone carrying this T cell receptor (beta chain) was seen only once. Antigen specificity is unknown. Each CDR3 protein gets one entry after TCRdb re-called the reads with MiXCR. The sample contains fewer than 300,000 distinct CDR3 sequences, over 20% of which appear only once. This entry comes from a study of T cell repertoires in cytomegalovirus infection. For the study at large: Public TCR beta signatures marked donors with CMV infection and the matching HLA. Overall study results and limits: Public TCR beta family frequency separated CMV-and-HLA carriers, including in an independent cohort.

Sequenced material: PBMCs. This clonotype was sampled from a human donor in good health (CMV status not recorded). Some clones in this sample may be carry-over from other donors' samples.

Written as DNA, the CDR3 is TGTGCCAGCAGCCTGGACAGGGAAGAAGGTCAGCCCCAGCATTTT. Amino acid sequence: CASSLDREEGQPQHF. This chain connects TRBV7-6 to TRBJ1-5, with 8 nucleotides matching TRBD1. The CDR3 runs 15 residues. Germline CDR1 is SGHVS and CDR2 is FNYEAQ. V trimming: 5 bases; J trimming: 6 bases; junction bases outside the gene matches: 9.